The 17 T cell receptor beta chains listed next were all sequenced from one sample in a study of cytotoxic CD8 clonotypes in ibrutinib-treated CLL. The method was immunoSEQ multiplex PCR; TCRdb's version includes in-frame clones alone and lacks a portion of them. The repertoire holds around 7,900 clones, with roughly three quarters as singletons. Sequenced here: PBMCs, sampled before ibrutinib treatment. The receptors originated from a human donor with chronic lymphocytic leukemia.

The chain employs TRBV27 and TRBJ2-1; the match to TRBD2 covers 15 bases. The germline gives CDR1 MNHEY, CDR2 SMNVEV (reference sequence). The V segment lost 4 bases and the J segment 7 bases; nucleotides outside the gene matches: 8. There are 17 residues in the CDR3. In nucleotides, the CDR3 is TGTGCCAGCAGTTATATCGGACTAGCGGGAGGGCTTAATGAGCAGTTCTTC. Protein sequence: CASSYIGLAGGLNEQFF.

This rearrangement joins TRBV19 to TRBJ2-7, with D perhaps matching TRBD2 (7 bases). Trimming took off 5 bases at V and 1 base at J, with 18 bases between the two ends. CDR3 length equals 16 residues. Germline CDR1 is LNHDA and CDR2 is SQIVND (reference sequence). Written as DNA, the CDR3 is TGTGCCAGTAGTCTGGGAGGGGAACAGGGTTCCTACGAGCAGTACTTC. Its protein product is CASSLGGEQGSYEQYF.

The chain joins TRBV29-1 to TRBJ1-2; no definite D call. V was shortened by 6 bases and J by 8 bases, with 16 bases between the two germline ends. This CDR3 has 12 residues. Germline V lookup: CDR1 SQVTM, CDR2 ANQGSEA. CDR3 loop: CSVSERRAGYTF. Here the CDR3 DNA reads TGCAGCGTCTCCGAGAGGAGAGCAGGCTACACCTTC.

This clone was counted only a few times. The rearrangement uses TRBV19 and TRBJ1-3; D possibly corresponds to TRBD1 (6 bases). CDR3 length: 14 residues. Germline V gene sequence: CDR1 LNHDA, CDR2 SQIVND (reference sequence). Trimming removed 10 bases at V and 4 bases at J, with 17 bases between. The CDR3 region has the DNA TGTGCCACCCGAACACAGGGTTCAGGAAACACCATATATTTT. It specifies CATRTQGSGNTIYF.

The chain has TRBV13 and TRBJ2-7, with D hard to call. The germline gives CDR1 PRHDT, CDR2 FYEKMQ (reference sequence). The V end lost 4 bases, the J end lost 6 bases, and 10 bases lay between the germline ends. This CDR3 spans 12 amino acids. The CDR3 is CASSSRLTEQYF. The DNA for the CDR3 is TGTGCCAGCAGCTCCAGACTGACCGAGCAGTACTTC.

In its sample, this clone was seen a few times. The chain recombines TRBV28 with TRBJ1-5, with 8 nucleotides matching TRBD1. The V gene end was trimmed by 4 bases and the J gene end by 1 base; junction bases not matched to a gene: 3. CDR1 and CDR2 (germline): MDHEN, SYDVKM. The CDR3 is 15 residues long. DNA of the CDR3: TGTGCCAGCAGTTGGACAGGGATAAGCAATCAGCCCCAGCATTTT. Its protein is CASSWTGISNQPQHF.

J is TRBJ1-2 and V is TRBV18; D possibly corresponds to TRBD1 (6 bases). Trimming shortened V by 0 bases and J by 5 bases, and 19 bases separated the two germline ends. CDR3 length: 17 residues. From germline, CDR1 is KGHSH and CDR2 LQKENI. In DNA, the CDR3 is TGTGCCAGCTCACCACCGGACAGACTCACATCTCGGTATGGCTACACCTTC. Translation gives CASSPPDRLTSRYGYTF.

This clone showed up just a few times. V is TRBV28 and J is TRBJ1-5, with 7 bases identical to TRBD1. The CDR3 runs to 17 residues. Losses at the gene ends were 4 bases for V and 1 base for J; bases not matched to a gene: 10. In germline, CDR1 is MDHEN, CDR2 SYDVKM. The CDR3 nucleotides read TGTGCCAGCAGTTCACCTCGAGGGGGCGGGAGCAATCAGCCCCAGCATTTT. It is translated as CASSSPRGGGSNQPQHF. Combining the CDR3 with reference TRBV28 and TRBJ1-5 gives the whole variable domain DVKVTQSSRYLVKRTGEKVFLECVQDMDHENMFWYRQDPGLGLRLIYFSYDVKMKEKGDIPEGYSVSREKKERFSLILESASTNQTSMYLCASSSPRGGGSNQPQHFGDGTRLSIL.

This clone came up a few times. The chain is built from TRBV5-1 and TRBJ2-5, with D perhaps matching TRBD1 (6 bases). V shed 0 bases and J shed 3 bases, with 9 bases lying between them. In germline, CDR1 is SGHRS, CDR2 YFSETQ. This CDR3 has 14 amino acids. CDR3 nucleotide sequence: TGCGCCAGCAGCTTGGCGCGGACAGAAGAGACCCAGTACTTC. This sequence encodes CASSLARTEETQYF.

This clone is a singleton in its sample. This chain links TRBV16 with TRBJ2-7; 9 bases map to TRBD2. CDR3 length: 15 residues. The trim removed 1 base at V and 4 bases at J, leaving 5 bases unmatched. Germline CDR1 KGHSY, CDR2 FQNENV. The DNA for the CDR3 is TGTGCCAGCAGCCAATTAGGACTAGCGACATACGAGCAGTACTTC. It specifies CASSQLGLATYEQYF.

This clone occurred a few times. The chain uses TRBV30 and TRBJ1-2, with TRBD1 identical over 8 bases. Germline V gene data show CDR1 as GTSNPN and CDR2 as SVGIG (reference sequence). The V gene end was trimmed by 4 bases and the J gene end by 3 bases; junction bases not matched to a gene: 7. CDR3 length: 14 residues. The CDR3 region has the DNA TGTGCCTGGAAAGCCCAGGGGGCCTACTATGGCTACACCTTC. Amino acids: CAWKAQGAYYGYTF.

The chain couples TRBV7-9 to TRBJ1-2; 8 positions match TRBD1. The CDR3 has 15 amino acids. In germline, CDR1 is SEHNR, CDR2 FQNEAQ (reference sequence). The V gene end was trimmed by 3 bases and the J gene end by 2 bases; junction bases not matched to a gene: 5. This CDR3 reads CASSFGQGVNYGYTF. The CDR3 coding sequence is TGTGCCAGCAGCTTCGGACAGGGAGTGAACTATGGCTACACCTTC.

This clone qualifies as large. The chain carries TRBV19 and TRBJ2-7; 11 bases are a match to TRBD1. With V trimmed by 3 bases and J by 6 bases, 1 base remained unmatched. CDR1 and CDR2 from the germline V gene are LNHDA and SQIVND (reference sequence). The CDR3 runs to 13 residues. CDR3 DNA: TGTGCCAGTAGTATTGGGACAGGGGGCGAGCAGTACTTC. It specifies CASSIGTGGEQYF.

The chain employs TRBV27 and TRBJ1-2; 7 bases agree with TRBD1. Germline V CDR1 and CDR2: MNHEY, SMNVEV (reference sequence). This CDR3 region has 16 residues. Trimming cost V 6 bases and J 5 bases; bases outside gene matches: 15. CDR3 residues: CASRSTGSRYFYGYTF. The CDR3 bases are TGTGCCAGCAGATCGACAGGGTCCCGTTATTTTTATGGCTACACCTTC.

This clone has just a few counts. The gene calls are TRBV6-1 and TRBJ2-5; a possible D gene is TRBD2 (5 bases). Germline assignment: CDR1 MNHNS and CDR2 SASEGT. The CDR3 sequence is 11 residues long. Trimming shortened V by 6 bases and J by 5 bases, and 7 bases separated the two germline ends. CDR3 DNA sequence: TGTGCCAGCAGAGGCGGGGAGACCCAGTACTTC. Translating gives CASRGGETQYF.

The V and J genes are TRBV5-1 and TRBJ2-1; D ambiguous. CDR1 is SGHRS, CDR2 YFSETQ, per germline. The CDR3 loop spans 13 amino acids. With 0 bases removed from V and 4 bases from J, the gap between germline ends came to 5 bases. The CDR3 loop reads CASSLGQYNEQFF. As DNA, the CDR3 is TGCGCCAGCAGCTTGGGCCAGTACAATGAGCAGTTCTTC.

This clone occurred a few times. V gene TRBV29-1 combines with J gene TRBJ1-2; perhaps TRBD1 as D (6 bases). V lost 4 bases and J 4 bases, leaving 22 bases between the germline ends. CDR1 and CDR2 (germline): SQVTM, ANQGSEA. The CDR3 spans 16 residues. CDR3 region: CSVGSSIGGPGYGYTF. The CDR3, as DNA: TGCAGCGTTGGGTCCTCAATAGGGGGGCCGGGCTATGGCTACACCTTC. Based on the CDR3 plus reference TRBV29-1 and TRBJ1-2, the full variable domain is SAVISQKPSRDICQRGTSLTIQCQVDSQVTMMFWYRQQPGQSLTLIATANQGSEATYESGFVIDKFPISRPNLTFSTLTVSNMSPEDSSIYLCSVGSSIGGPGYGYTFGSGTRLTVV.